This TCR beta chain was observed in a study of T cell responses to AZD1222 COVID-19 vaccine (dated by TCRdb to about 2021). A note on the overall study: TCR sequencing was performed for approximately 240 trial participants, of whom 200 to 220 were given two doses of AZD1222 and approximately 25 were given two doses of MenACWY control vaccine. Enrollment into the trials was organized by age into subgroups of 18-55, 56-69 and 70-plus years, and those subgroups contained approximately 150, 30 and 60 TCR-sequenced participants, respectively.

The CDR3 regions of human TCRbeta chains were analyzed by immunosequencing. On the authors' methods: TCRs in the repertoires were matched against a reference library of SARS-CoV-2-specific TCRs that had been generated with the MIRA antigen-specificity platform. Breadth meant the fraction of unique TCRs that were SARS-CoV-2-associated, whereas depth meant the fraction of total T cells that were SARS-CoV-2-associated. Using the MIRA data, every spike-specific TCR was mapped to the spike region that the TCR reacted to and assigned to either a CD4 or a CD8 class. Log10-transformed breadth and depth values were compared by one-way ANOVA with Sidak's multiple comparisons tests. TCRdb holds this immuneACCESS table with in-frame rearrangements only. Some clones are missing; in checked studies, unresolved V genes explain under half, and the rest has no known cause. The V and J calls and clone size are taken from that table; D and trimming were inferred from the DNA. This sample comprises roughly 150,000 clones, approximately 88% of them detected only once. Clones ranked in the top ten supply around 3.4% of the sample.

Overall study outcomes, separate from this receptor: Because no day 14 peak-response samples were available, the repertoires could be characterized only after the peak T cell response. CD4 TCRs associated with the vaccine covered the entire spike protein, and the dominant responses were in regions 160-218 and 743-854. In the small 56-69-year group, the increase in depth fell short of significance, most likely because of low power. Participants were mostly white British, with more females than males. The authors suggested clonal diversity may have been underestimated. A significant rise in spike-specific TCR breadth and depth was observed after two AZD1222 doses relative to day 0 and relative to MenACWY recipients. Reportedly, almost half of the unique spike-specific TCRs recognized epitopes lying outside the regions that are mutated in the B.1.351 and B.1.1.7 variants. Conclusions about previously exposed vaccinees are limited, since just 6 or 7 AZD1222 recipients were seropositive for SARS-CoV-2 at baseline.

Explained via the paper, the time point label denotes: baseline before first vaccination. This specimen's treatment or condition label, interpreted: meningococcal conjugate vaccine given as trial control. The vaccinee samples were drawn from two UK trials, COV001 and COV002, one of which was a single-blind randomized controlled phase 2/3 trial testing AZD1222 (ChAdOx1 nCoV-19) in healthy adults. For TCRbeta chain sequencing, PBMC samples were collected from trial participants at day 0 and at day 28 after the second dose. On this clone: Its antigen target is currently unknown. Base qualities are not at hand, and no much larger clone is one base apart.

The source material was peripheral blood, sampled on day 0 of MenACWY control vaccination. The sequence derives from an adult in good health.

The DNA reads TGCGCCAGCAGCTTCAGGGGGGATGAAACAGGGAGCGGCAATCAGCCCCAGCATTTT. The translation is CASSFRGDETGSGNQPQHF. The V and J segments used are TRBV5-1 and TRBJ1-5, and 7 junctional nucleotides match TRBD1. CDR1 and CDR2 are read off the germline V gene as SGHRS and YFSETQ. V lost 2 bases and J lost 2 bases, and the count of bases not matched to a germline gene is 16. Including cysteine and phenylalanine, the CDR3 has 19 amino acids. Left in the record is the CDR3 DNA by itself, 57 bases read in frame from the first base. Beyond the CDR3, the reference TRBV5-1 and TRBJ1-5 genes provide the residues; the full variable domain reads: KAGVTQTPRYLIKTRGQQVTLSCSPISGHRSVSWYQQTPGQGLQFLFEYFSETQRNKGNFPGRFSGRQFSNSRSEMNVSTLELGDSALYLCASSFRGDETGSGNQPQHFGDGTRLSIL.